The 29 T cell receptor beta chains below all came from one sample that was sequenced in a study of cytomegalovirus exposure and HLA in healthy donors (dated by TCRdb to the late 2010s). The library relied on the immunoSEQ multiplex PCR assay. For the multiplex PCR, a mixture combining 60 forward primers for TCR Vbeta segments and 13 reverse primers for TCR Jbeta segments was used. Sourced from immuneACCESS, this table was stored by TCRdb with only in-frame sequences that have V and J called. A share of the clones is absent; for the studies checked, an unresolved V gene accounts for under half, and the remainder has no known explanation. This sample gives 65,000 to 85,000 clones in total; approximately 84% of them show up just once. The ten largest clonotypes hold roughly 2.3% of the sample. What was sequenced was PBMCs. These receptors were obtained from a woman in her fifties or sixties in good health and CMV-seronegative.

V and J are TRBV6-1 and TRBJ2-3; tentative D call: TRBD2 (6 bases). Germline CDR1 reads MNHNS; CDR2 reads SASEGT. The CDR3 runs 15 residues. Trimming pared 4 bases from V and 4 bases from J, leaving 15 bases between. CDR3 in DNA: TGTGCCAGCAGTGGAGGGGTCTGGGGGGCAGATACGCAGTATTTT. It yields the protein CASSGGVWGADTQYF.

The chain uses TRBV27 and TRBJ2-7; 8 nucleotides align to TRBD1. With 6 bases clipped from V and 6 bases from J, the junction kept 7 bases outside the gene matches. Germline V gene data show CDR1 as MNHEY and CDR2 as SMNVEV (reference sequence). This CDR3 has 13 amino acids. CDR3 DNA sequence: TGTGCCAGCAGAGAGACAGGGGTAGGCGAGCAGTACTTC. It codes for CASRETGVGEQYF.

The chain employs TRBV27 and TRBJ2-1; 13 bases map to TRBD2. Germline CDR1 MNHEY, CDR2 SMNVEV (reference sequence). This CDR3 is 13 amino acids long. V lost 4 bases, J lost 10 bases, and 1 base stayed unmatched. The CDR3 sequence: CASSSTSGREQFF. As DNA, the CDR3 is TGTGCCAGCAGTTCGACTAGCGGGAGGGAGCAGTTCTTC.

The chain employs TRBV10-1 and TRBJ2-1; maybe TRBD2 (5 bases). V shed 6 bases and J shed 7 bases, with 16 bases lying between them. Germline lookup yields CDR1 WNHNN and CDR2 SYGVQD (reference sequence). This CDR3 has 14 residues. CDR3 nucleotide sequence: TGCGCCAGCAGCGGTGGGAGTTCCCAAAATGAGCAGTTCTTC. It yields the protein CASSGGSSQNEQFF.

The rearrangement uses TRBV11-2 and TRBJ1-1, with 9 bases that match TRBD1. V dropped 4 bases and J dropped 8; count of bases not matched to a gene: 5. There are 13 residues in the CDR3. The germline gives CDR1 SGHAT, CDR2 FQNNGV. The CDR3 coding sequence is TGTGCCAGCAGCTCACAGGGGGCACTAGAAGCTTTCTTT. Its protein product is CASSSQGALEAFF. Full variable domain (rest looked up from reference TRBV11-2 and TRBJ1-1): EAGVAQSPRYKIIEKRQSVAFWCNPISGHATLYWYQQILGQGPKLLIQFQNNGVVDDSQLPKDRFSAERLKGVDSTLKIQPAKLEDSAVYLCASSSQGALEAFFGQGTRLTVV.

The gene calls are TRBV7-2 and TRBJ2-1, with TRBD1 identical over 11 bases. The CDR3 is 15 residues long. Losses at the gene ends were 4 bases for V and 8 bases for J; bases not matched to a gene: 7. Germline lookup yields CDR1 SGHTA and CDR2 FQGNSA. The DNA for the CDR3 is TGTGCCAGCAGCTCTCCGGGACAGGGGGTCGATGAGCAGTTCTTC. Translating it yields CASSSPGQGVDEQFF.

A word on this clone: At one end, the junction sequence differs from germline, possibly due to a read error. The J gene is TRBJ2-3, the V gene TRBV7-7, with 9 bases identical to TRBD2. Germline CDR1 is SSHAT and CDR2 is FNYEAQ (reference sequence). The CDR3 totals 15 residues. CDR3 coding DNA: TGTGCTAGCAGCCGCGGGACTAGCCCGACAGATACGCAGTATTTT. Protein sequence: CASSRGTSPTDTQYF.

The chain has TRBV7-9 and TRBJ2-2; 7 bases fit TRBD1. The CDR3 covers 15 residues. The V gene's germline CDR1 is SEHNR and CDR2 FQNEAQ (reference sequence). The V segment lost 7 bases and the J segment 4 bases; nucleotides outside the gene matches: 9. The CDR3 bases are TGTGCCAGCAACAGGGGCAGCGGACTCACCGGGGAGCTGTTTTTT. This sequence encodes CASNRGSGLTGELFF. Together with reference TRBV7-9 and TRBJ2-2, the CDR3 gives the full variable domain: DTGVSQNPRHKITKRGQNVTFRCDPISEHNRLYWYRQTLGQGPEFLTYFQNEAQLEKSRLLSDRFSAERPKGSFSTLEIQRTEQGDSAMYLCASNRGSGLTGELFFGEGSRLTVL.

The chain recombines TRBV6-4 with TRBJ2-2; 7 bases match TRBD2. The V gene's germline CDR1 is MRHNA and CDR2 SNTAGT. The J segment lost 6 bases and the V segment lost 6 bases, leaving 10 bases of the junction unmatched. This CDR3 region has 15 residues. As DNA, the CDR3 is TGTGCCAGCAGGAACGGGGGGATCTCGGCCGGGGAGCTGTTTTTT. Protein product: CASRNGGISAGELFF.

The chain carries TRBV6-1 and TRBJ1-6, with 8 bases fitting TRBD1. The trim removed 10 bases at V and 8 bases at J, leaving 7 bases unmatched. There are 13 residues in the CDR3. Germline CDR1 reads MNHNS; CDR2 reads SASEGT. CDR3 sequence: CATELTGDSPLHF. CDR3 nucleotide sequence: TGTGCCACCGAACTGACAGGGGATTCACCCCTCCACTTT.

The chain has TRBV27 and TRBJ2-1, with TRBD2 identical over 12 bases. V was pared by 5 bases and J by 7 bases, with 6 bases of the junction left unmatched. Germline CDR1 MNHEY, CDR2 SMNVEV (reference sequence). The CDR3 length is 15 residues. This CDR3 is CASSLGLAGTNEQFF. The CDR3 DNA reads as TGTGCCAGCAGTCTCGGACTAGCGGGAACTAATGAGCAGTTCTTC.

This clone has a single count. At one end the junction does not follow the germline gene, possibly because of a read error. V gene TRBV10-3 combines with J gene TRBJ2-3, with 7 nucleotides matching TRBD1. CDR3 length: 17 amino acids. The germline V gene has CDR1 ENHRY and CDR2 SYGVKD. CDR3 region: CAISELPGQFCTDTQCF. The DNA for the CDR3 is TGTGCCATCAGTGAGCTACCGGGACAGTTTTGCACAGATACGCAGTGTTTT.

The rearrangement joins TRBV9 to TRBJ1-1, with D tentatively TRBD1 (5 bases). V was pared by 0 bases and J by 11 bases, with 11 bases between. Germline V CDR1 and CDR2: SGDLS, YYNGEE. The CDR3 extends over 12 amino acids. The CDR3 coding sequence is TGTGCCAGCAGCGTAGTGGGGCGTGCGGCTTTCTTT. As protein: CASSVVGRAAFF.

The V call is TRBV7-3, the J call TRBJ2-6; D possibly corresponds to TRBD1 (5 bases). This CDR3 is built from 19 residues. The germline CDR1 and CDR2 sequences are SGHTA and FQGTGA. V lost 4 bases to trimming and J lost 3 bases, with 22 bases between them. The CDR3 sequence: CASSSPDSGTGLGANVLTF. For the CDR3, the DNA is TGTGCCAGCAGCTCACCCGACTCTGGAACAGGTCTTGGGGCCAACGTCCTGACTTTC. Full variable domain (remainder filled in from reference TRBV7-3 and TRBJ2-6): GAGVSQTPSNKVTEKGKYVELRCDPISGHTALYWYRQSLGQGPEFLIYFQGTGAADDSGLPNDRFFAVRPEGSVSTLKIQRTERGDSAVYLCASSSPDSGTGLGANVLTFGAGSRLTVL.

The chain uses TRBV25-1 and TRBJ2-1, with D possibly TRBD1 on 6 matching bases. The germline V gene has CDR1 MGHDK and CDR2 SYGVNS. V lost 4 bases, J lost 6 bases, and 10 bases lay in between. The CDR3 runs to 13 residues. In DNA form, the CDR3 reads TGTGCCAGCAGTGTTACAGGGTCCAATGAGCAGTTCTTC. Translation gives CASSVTGSNEQFF.

By its share, this clone is medium-sized. The chain recombines TRBV6-4 with TRBJ2-1, with 8 bases lining up with TRBD2. CDR1 and CDR2 from the germline V gene are MRHNA and SNTAGT. V shed 3 bases and J 4 bases; nucleotides not matched to a gene: 5. The CDR3 contains 15 residues. The CDR3 is CASSEIGGAYNEQFF. CDR3 nucleotides: TGTGCCAGCAGTGAAATCGGGGGGGCATACAATGAGCAGTTCTTC.

This chain connects TRBV30 to TRBJ2-1; 7 bases agree with TRBD2. The V and J ends lost 8 bases and 4 bases, in that order; junction bases with no gene match: 8. Germline values: CDR1 GTSNPN, CDR2 SVGIG (reference sequence). The CDR3 extends over 13 amino acids. This chain's CDR3 is CAQSLANYNEQFF. CDR3 DNA sequence: TGTGCCCAATCACTAGCGAATTACAATGAGCAGTTCTTC. Drawing the rest from reference TRBV30 and TRBJ2-1, the complete variable domain is SQTIHQWPATLVQPVGSPLSLECTVEGTSNPNLYWYRQAAGRGLQLLFYSVGIGQISSEVPQNLSASRPQDRQFILSSKKLLLSDSGFYLCAQSLANYNEQFFGPGTRLTVL.

The rearrangement joins TRBV5-1 to TRBJ2-1; the match to TRBD1 covers 7 bases. V lost 3 bases and J lost 7; bases outside the gene matches: 7. CDR3 size: 14 residues. The germline CDR1 and CDR2 sequences are SGHRS and YFSETQ. The CDR3 is CASSSDRVLNEQFF. DNA of the CDR3: TGCGCCAGCAGCTCTGACAGGGTCCTGAATGAGCAGTTCTTC.

The J gene is TRBJ1-1, the V gene TRBV13, with 7 positions matching TRBD1. The CDR3 has 15 amino acids. Germline V gene data show CDR1 as PRHDT and CDR2 as FYEKMQ (reference sequence). J gave up 2 bases and V 7 bases, and 10 bases lay outside the gene matches. The CDR3 protein is CASTLTGWDNTEAFF. The CDR3 DNA sequence: TGTGCCAGCACCTTGACAGGGTGGGACAACACTGAAGCTTTCTTT.

V and J are TRBV9 and TRBJ1-3; D gene uncertain. In germline, CDR1 is SGDLS, CDR2 YYNGEE. The CDR3 runs 17 residues. With 0 bases removed from V and 0 bases from J, the gap between germline ends came to 13 bases. The DNA of the CDR3 is TGTGCCAGCAGCGTAGAAGGAGGCATAGCCTCTGGAAACACCATATATTTT. Its translation: CASSVEGGIASGNTIYF.

The chain links TRBV7-2 to TRBJ1-2, with D possibly being TRBD1 (6 bases). Trimming cost V 1 base and J 7 bases, with 10 bases left between them. This CDR3 contains 13 residues. Germline lookup yields CDR1 SGHTA and CDR2 FQGNSA. CDR3 nucleotides: TGTGCCAGCAGCTTAGGGAACAGGGTTGGCTACACCTTC. Translating it yields CASSLGNRVGYTF.

V and J are TRBV5-4 and TRBJ1-5, with D uncertain. The CDR3 sequence is 14 residues long. V was cut by 1 base and J by 4 bases, with 9 bases left in between. Germline V lookup: CDR1 SGHNT, CDR2 YYREEE (reference sequence). CDR3 in amino acids: CASSLYGGNQPQHF. In DNA form, the CDR3 reads TGTGCCAGCAGCTTGTATGGAGGGAATCAGCCCCAGCATTTT.

This chain connects TRBV6-5 to TRBJ1-1, with 7 bases identical to TRBD1. Trimming took 6 bases from V and 5 from J; bases not matched to a gene: 12. Per germline, CDR1 MNHEY and CDR2 SVGAGI. The CDR3 sequence is 15 residues long. CDR3 in DNA: TGTGCCAGCAGGACAGGGACGGCGCAGGAGACTGAAGCTTTCTTT. This translates into CASRTGTAQETEAFF.

This sequence joins TRBV30 and TRBJ1-1; the D gene is possibly TRBD1 (5 bases). This CDR3 is 14 amino acids long. Trimming cost V 1 base and J 4 bases, with 13 bases left between them. Germline V lookup: CDR1 GTSNPN, CDR2 SVGIG (reference sequence). CDR3 sequence (DNA): TGTGCCTGGAGTGGAAAAGGGGAGGTCACTGAAGCTTTCTTT. It translates to CAWSGKGEVTEAFF.

This clone has only one observation. The chain recombines TRBV29-1 with TRBJ1-2, with 9 bases aligning to TRBD1. Unmatched junction bases numbered 5, after V lost 5 bases and J lost 4 bases. Germline V lookup: CDR1 SQVTM, CDR2 ANQGSEA. This CDR3 is built from 13 residues. CDR3 nucleotide sequence: TGCAGCGTTCATACAGGGGGCTTCTATGGCTACACCTTC. It is translated as CSVHTGGFYGYTF.

CDR3 nucleotides: TGTGCCACCAGCAGAGATGGTGGAGGGGGGGACGGCTACACCTTC. It translates to CATSRDGGGGDGYTF. The rearrangement links TRBV15 to TRBJ1-2; tentatively, D is TRBD1 (6 bases). V was trimmed by 0 bases and J by 8 bases, leaving 16 bases between them. This CDR3 is built from 15 residues. The germline V gene has CDR1 LNHNV and CDR2 YYDKDF (reference sequence).

The chain combines TRBV9 with TRBJ2-7, with D unresolved. CDR1 is SGDLS, CDR2 YYNGEE, per germline. The V gene lost 0 bases and the J gene lost 1 base, with 8 bases spanning the gap. The CDR3 covers 14 residues. The CDR3 nucleotides are TGTGCCAGCAGCGTAGGGGCGAGTTCCTACGAGCAGTACTTC. Its protein is CASSVGASSYEQYF.

This sequence joins TRBV7-2 and TRBJ1-6, with unresolved D. With 1 base removed from V and 10 bases from J, the gap between germline ends came to 8 bases. CDR1 and CDR2 from the germline V gene are SGHTA and FQGNSA. The CDR3 runs 13 residues. CDR3: CASSLGGGSPLHF. The CDR3, as DNA: TGTGCCAGCAGCTTAGGAGGAGGGTCACCCCTCCACTTT.

The rearrangement joins TRBV6-1 to TRBJ2-1, with 8 bases identical to TRBD2. V lost 6 bases and J lost 7; bases outside the gene matches: 11. The CDR3 contains 15 residues. The germline V gene has CDR1 MNHNS and CDR2 SASEGT. The CDR3 nucleotides read TGTGCCAGCAGGTGGGCGGGGGGAAACTCAAATGAGCAGTTCTTC. Translating gives CASRWAGGNSNEQFF.